Listed below are T cell receptor beta chains from one sample, sequenced in a study of blood T cell repertoires in COVID-19. Repertoires were generated with immunoSEQ multiplex PCR, while TCRdb's copy carries only in-frame clones and drops some. Of about 410,000 clones in the sample, roughly 91% were seen once. Input material: PBMCs or T cells enriched from blood (not recorded which). These TCRs come from a woman aged 30 to 39 who had recovered from COVID-19. The CDR3 runs from the conserved cysteine through the conserved F or W. Each record gives: clone size, D gene, V gene, J gene, CDR3 DNA, CDR3 protein. D genes are given only for firm matches. A row's size may be missing; if present it is once, few, many or a size class.

clone size: once; D gene: TRBD1; V gene: TRBV5-5; J gene: TRBJ1-5; CDR3 DNA: TGTGCCAGCAGCCCGCTTCACCGGGACAGGGTAATAAGCAATCAGCCCCAGCATTTT; CDR3 protein: CASSPLHRDRVISNQPQHF
clone size: .; D gene: TRBD1; V gene: TRBV2; J gene: TRBJ1-3; CDR3 DNA: TGTGCCAGCACACCACAGGGGTGGAGATCTGGAAACACCATATATTTT; CDR3 protein: CASTPQGWRSGNTIYF
clone size: .; D gene: TRBD1; V gene: TRBV6-5; J gene: TRBJ2-7; CDR3 DNA: TGTGCCAGCAGCCGGGACAGGGGCCACGAGCAGTACTTC; CDR3 protein: CASSRDRGHEQYF
clone size: .; D gene: .; V gene: TRBV6-1; J gene: TRBJ1-1; CDR3 DNA: TGTGCCAGCAGTGAGGATTATCAGGGCCTGAACACTGAAGCTTTCTTT; CDR3 protein: CASSEDYQGLNTEAFF
clone size: .; D gene: .; V gene: TRBV18; J gene: TRBJ1-1; CDR3 DNA: TGTGCCAGCTCACCAGGGGTTGGAGGTTTTGAAGCTTTCTTT; CDR3 protein: CASSPGVGGFEAFF
clone size: .; D gene: TRBD1; V gene: TRBV11-3; J gene: TRBJ2-6; CDR3 DNA: TGTGCCAGCAGCCCCGGACAGGGAAAATCTGGGGCCAACGTCCTGACTTTC; CDR3 protein: CASSPGQGKSGANVLTF
clone size: few; D gene: .; V gene: TRBV3-1/TRBV3-2; J gene: TRBJ1-5; CDR3 DNA: TGTGCCAGCAGCGCAGGGAATCAGCCCCAGCATTTT; CDR3 protein: CASSAGNQPQHF
clone size: .; D gene: .; V gene: TRBV10-3; J gene: TRBJ1-1; CDR3 DNA: TGTGCCATCAGTGAGCGGGGACATTTGAACACTGAAGCTTTCTTT; CDR3 protein: CAISERGHLNTEAFF
clone size: many; D gene: .; V gene: TRBV28; J gene: TRBJ1-1; CDR3 DNA: TGTGCCACGCTCCGGGAGGGCTGGACTGAAGCTTTCTTT; CDR3 protein: CATLREGWTEAFF
clone size: once; D gene: TRBD2; V gene: TRBV9; J gene: TRBJ2-2; CDR3 DNA: TGTGCCAGCAGCGTAAGCAGCGGGGGTTCCACCGGGGAGCTGTTTTTT; CDR3 protein: CASSVSSGGSTGELFF
clone size: .; D gene: .; V gene: TRBV4-3; J gene: TRBJ1-3; CDR3 DNA: TGCGCCAGCAGCCAAGATGGCAGGGGAGCCGGAAACACCATATATTTT; CDR3 protein: CASSQDGRGAGNTIYF
clone size: .; D gene: .; V gene: TRBV12-3/TRBV12-4; J gene: TRBJ2-5; CDR3 DNA: TGTGCCAGCAGTCCCTGGCAGGAGACCCAGTACTTC; CDR3 protein: CASSPWQETQYF
clone size: .; D gene: TRBD1; V gene: TRBV6-5; J gene: TRBJ1-1; CDR3 DNA: TGTGCCAGCCACAGGGGGACTGAAGCTTTCTTT; CDR3 protein: CASHRGTEAFF
clone size: .; D gene: .; V gene: TRBV18; J gene: TRBJ2-5; CDR3 DNA: TGTGCCAGCTCACCATCGGGTGACGGGACCCAGTACTTC; CDR3 protein: CASSPSGDGTQYF
clone size: .; D gene: .; V gene: TRBV19; J gene: TRBJ2-5; CDR3 DNA: TGTGCCAGTAGTATAGAGGGGGCAGCCCCAGGAGAGACCCAGTACTTC; CDR3 protein: CASSIEGAAPGETQYF
clone size: once; D gene: .; V gene: TRBV21-1; J gene: TRBJ1-5; CDR3 DNA: TGTGCCAGCAGCATCGACAGGGCAGATAGCAATCAGCCCCAGCATTTT; CDR3 protein: CASSIDRADSNQPQHF
clone size: .; D gene: .; V gene: TRBV28; J gene: TRBJ2-1; CDR3 DNA: TGTGCCAGCAGTACAATGGACAAGACCTACAATGAGCAGTTCTTC; CDR3 protein: CASSTMDKTYNEQFF
clone size: few; D gene: .; V gene: TRBV15; J gene: TRBJ1-1; CDR3 DNA: TGTGCCACCAGCAGAGATTTGAGTCCCACTGAAGCTTTCTTT; CDR3 protein: CATSRDLSPTEAFF
clone size: .; D gene: .; V gene: TRBV10-3; J gene: TRBJ2-1; CDR3 DNA: TGTGCCATCAGTGACGCGGAGGTTCACAGCCGGGAGCAGTTCTTC; CDR3 protein: CAISDAEVHSREQFF
clone size: .; D gene: TRBD1; V gene: TRBV28; J gene: TRBJ1-5; CDR3 DNA: TGTGCCAGCAGTTTATGGAGGGGACAGGGGGCGGGGCAGCCCCAGCATTTT; CDR3 protein: CASSLWRGQGAGQPQHF
clone size: .; D gene: TRBD2; V gene: TRBV3-1/TRBV3-2; J gene: TRBJ2-1; CDR3 DNA: TGTGCCAGCAGCCGAAAACTAGCGGGGTTTGACAATGAGCAGTTCTTC; CDR3 protein: CASSRKLAGFDNEQFF
clone size: .; D gene: .; V gene: TRBV15; J gene: TRBJ2-3; CDR3 DNA: TGTGCCACCAGCAGAGGTAGTGTGGTCACAGATACGCAGTATTTT; CDR3 protein: CATSRGSVVTDTQYF
clone size: .; D gene: .; V gene: TRBV11-2; J gene: TRBJ2-5; CDR3 DNA: TGTGCCAGCACCCCCAACGGGTTGTCTCGGGAAGCCCAGTACTTC; CDR3 protein: CASTPNGLSREAQYF
clone size: few; D gene: .; V gene: TRBV28; J gene: TRBJ1-4; CDR3 DNA: TGTGCCAGCAGTTTAGATACAGGACGTAATGAAAAACTGTTTTTT; CDR3 protein: CASSLDTGRNEKLFF